A selection of T cell receptor beta chains follows, all from one sample in a study of blood T cell repertoires in COVID-19. Profiled with immunoSEQ multiplex PCR; TCRdb holds only in-frame clones, not every one. The sample has roughly 400,000 clones; 75% to 90% are singletons. The sequenced sample was PBMCs or T cells enriched from blood (not recorded which). Source of these receptors: a man aged 25 to 40 who had recovered from COVID-19. The CDR3 runs from the conserved cysteine through the conserved F or W. A D gene is named only where the DNA matches it firmly. Clone size appears in some rows only: once, few, many, or a class for an expanded clone.

D,J,size,V,CDR3,DNA
.,TRBJ2-7,.,TRBV27,CASTSRDSLPYEQYF,TGTGCCAGCACCTCAAGGGACTCCCTACCCTACGAGCAGTACTTC
.,TRBJ2-2,.,TRBV13,CASSLQAGPGARRELFF,TGTGCCAGCAGCTTACAGGCGGGACCTGGGGCCCGCCGGGAGCTGTTTTTT
TRBD2,TRBJ2-1,once,TRBV28,CASSLSTSGSSYNEQFF,TGTGCCAGCAGTTTATCCACTAGCGGAAGCTCCTACAATGAGCAGTTCTTC
.,TRBJ2-2,.,TRBV27,CASSFLLASNTGELFF,TGTGCCAGCAGTTTTCTGCTTGCTAGCAACACCGGGGAGCTGTTTTTT
.,TRBJ2-1,.,TRBV14,CASSQDWRQLYNEQFF,TGTGCCAGCAGCCAAGATTGGCGGCAGTTATACAATGAGCAGTTCTTC
.,TRBJ2-5,.,TRBV2,CASSEELGFQETQYF,TGTGCCAGCAGTGAAGAACTAGGATTTCAAGAGACCCAGTACTTC
.,TRBJ1-2,.,TRBV7-2,CASSIRQALVGGYTF,TGTGCCAGCAGCATACGACAGGCCCTCGTCGGTGGCTACACCTTC
.,TRBJ1-4,.,TRBV5-4,CASSLKSGGVEKLFF,TGTGCCAGCAGCTTGAAATCCGGCGGAGTAGAAAAACTGTTTTTT
.,TRBJ1-1,.,TRBV29-1,CSSGRNTEAFF,TGCTCCAGCGGGCGGAACACTGAAGCTTTCTTT
.,TRBJ1-6,once,TRBV7-9,CASSLTDRPASPLHF,TGTGCCAGCAGCTTAACCGACAGGCCGGCTTCACCCCTCCACTTT
TRBD2,TRBJ2-1,.,TRBV11-2,CASSRQRGGNNEQFF,TGTGCCAGCAGCCGCCAGCGGGGAGGCAACAATGAGCAGTTCTTC
.,TRBJ1-5,.,TRBV3-1/TRBV3-2,CASSRVVDQPQHF,TGTGCCAGCAGCCGCGTGGTCGATCAGCCCCAGCATTTT
TRBD2,TRBJ2-7,.,TRBV25-1,CASSQREGRLEQYF,TGTGCCAGCAGTCAGCGGGAGGGCCGGCTCGAGCAGTACTTC
.,TRBJ2-3,.,TRBV12-3/TRBV12-4,CATTYSYTDTQYF,TGTGCCACTACCTATTCATACACAGATACGCAGTATTTT
TRBD2,TRBJ2-3,.,TRBV6-5,CASSQLAGWADTQYF,TGTGCCAGCAGCCAACTAGCGGGGTGGGCAGATACGCAGTATTTT